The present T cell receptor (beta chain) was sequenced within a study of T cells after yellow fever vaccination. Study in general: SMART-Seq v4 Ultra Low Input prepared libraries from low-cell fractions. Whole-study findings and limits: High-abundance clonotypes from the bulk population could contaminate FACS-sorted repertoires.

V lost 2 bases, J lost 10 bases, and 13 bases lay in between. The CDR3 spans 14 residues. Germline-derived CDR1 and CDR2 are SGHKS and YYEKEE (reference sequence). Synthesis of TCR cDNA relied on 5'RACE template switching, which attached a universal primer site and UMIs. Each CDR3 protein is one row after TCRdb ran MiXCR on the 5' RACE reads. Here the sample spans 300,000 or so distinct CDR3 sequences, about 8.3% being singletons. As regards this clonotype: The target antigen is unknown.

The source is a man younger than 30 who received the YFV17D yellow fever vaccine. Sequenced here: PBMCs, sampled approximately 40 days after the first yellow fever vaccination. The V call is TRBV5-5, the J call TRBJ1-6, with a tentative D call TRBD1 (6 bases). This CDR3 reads CASSFQGIDSPLHF. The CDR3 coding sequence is TGTGCCAGCAGCTTTCAGGGGATCGACTCACCCCTCCACTTT.